A single T cell receptor (beta chain) is shown here with its context. The record originates from a study of blood T cell repertoires in COVID-19. Study context: Nucleic acid was either cDNA or gDNA, and it came from T cells, B-cell-depleted T cells, or PBMCs.

Authors' methods: Amplification of reference gene primers provided the estimated nucleated cell counts. The method was immunoSEQ multiplex PCR; TCRdb's version includes in-frame clones alone and lacks a portion of them. V, J and clone size are taken as reported in that table, and D and trimming were inferred from the DNA itself. Among around 290,000 clones listed, approximately 86% were seen once. Participant ages covered about 18 to 95 years across about 22 US areas. Allocation to cohorts depended on clinical history reported by the participants. This clonotype originated in a woman aged 25 to 39 who had recovered from COVID-19. The sample taken for sequencing was PBMCs or T cells enriched from blood (not recorded which).

Written as DNA, the CDR3 is TGTGCCAGTAGTATCGTGGCTAGCGGGGCTAAACATACGCAGTATTTT. Translated, it gives CASSIVASGAKHTQYF. The chain uses TRBV19 and TRBJ2-3; 9 nucleotides line up with TRBD2. Germline trimming cut 3 bases from V and 7 bases from J; bases unmatched to any gene: 11. This CDR3 spans 16 amino acids. Per the germline V gene, CDR1 is LNHDA and CDR2 is SQIVND (reference sequence). Complete variable domain (other parts from reference TRBV19 and TRBJ2-3): DGGITQSPKYLFRKEGQNVTLSCEQNLNHDAMYWYRQDPGQGLRLIYYSQIVNDFQKGDIAEGYSVSREKKESFPLTVTSAQKNPTAFYLCASSIVASGAKHTQYFGPGTRLTVL.